The subject of this entry is one T cell receptor beta chain. This sample is drawn from a study of cytomegalovirus exposure and HLA in healthy donors. In the PCR, 60 Vbeta and 13 Jbeta primers were used. Using immunoSEQ multiplex PCR, the repertoire was profiled, and TCRdb retains in-frame clones only, with some absent. The data show around 75,000 clones, and the top ten clones hold roughly 13%. This receptor was taken from a man aged 50-60 years in good health and CMV-seropositive. Material: PBMCs.

The CDR3 sequence is CASSRAGRSYNEQFF. CDR3 in DNA: TGTGCCAGCAGCCGGGCAGGGCGCTCCTACAATGAGCAGTTCTTC. The V gene is TRBV6-5, the J gene TRBJ2-1; possibly TRBD1 for D (5 bases). V dropped 6 bases and J dropped 0 bases, with 12 bases sitting between them. From germline, CDR1 is MNHEY and CDR2 SVGAGI. The length of the CDR3 is 15 residues.